The 29 T cell receptor beta chains presented below share a single source sample, sequenced in a study of T cell clonality in common variable immunodeficiency. Here immunoSEQ multiplex PCR was the method, and the copy in TCRdb shows in-frame clones only, minus some. Listed for the sample are under 45,000 clones, none seen a single time. The sequenced sample was peripheral blood mononuclear cells. These receptors all come from a person aged 18-70 years in good health.

This clone was counted ten times or more. The read ends 3 residues shy of where the CDR3 ends; the end is completed using the germline J gene. The chain has TRBV11-3 and TRBJ2-5; TRBD1 agrees at 7 bases. From germline, CDR1 is SGHNT and CDR2 YENEEA. This CDR3 is built from 14 residues. The junction had 7 bases not matched to a gene; V was cut back by 5 bases and J by 4 bases. The covered CDR3 bases are TGTGCCAGCAGCCCAGGACAGGACGGAGAGACC. Protein: CASSPGQDGET. The full CDR3 protein reads CASSPGQDGETQYF.

The sample holds a few counts of this clone. One end of the junction fails to match germline, which may point to a read error. Sequencing ends 3 residues short of the CDR3 end; the germline J gene provides the rest. At the DNA level, this CDR3 is encoded by other sequences in the same sample as well. The V and J genes are TRBV20-1 and TRBJ1-3, with 9 bases matching TRBD1. This CDR3 contains 14 residues. Germline V CDR1 and CDR2: DFQATT, SNEGSKA (reference sequence). The CDR3 is CSARHRGPGNTIYF. The CDR3 bases that were read are TGCAGTGCTAGGCACAGGGGGCCTGGAAACACG.

This clone was counted ten times or more. The observed sequence ends 3 residues before the CDR3 terminus, with the missing tail filled in from the germline J gene. J is TRBJ1-4 and V is TRBV4-1, with 8 positions matching TRBD1. The CDR3 covers 18 residues. The junction had 16 bases not matched to a gene; V was cut back by 2 bases and J by 8 bases. Germline loops: CDR1 MGHRA, CDR2 YSYEKL. The CDR3 is CASSQNLLTGGRGEKLFF. Partial CDR3 DNA: TGCGCCAGCAGCCAAAATCTACTAACAGGGGGACGGGGAGAAAAA.

This clone was detected many times. The CDR3 extends 3 residues past the end of the read, so its final part is completed from the germline J gene. The chain links TRBV14 to TRBJ1-1, with a possible D match to TRBD1 (5 bases). V was trimmed by 1 base and J by 0 bases, leaving 12 bases between them. The CDR3 extends over 16 amino acids. From germline, CDR1 is SGHDN and CDR2 FVKESK. CDR3 amino acids: CASSQVGDRLNTEAFF. The covered CDR3 bases are TGTGCCAGCAGCCAAGTGGGCGACAGATTGAACACTGAA.

This clone was observed a few times. The read comes to an end 3 residues before the CDR3 does, leaving the germline J gene to fill in the end. The chain employs TRBV2 and TRBJ2-7; 8 nucleotides align to TRBD2. Germline-derived CDR1 and CDR2 are SNHLY and FYNNEI. The junction had 18 bases not matched to a gene; V was cut back by 9 bases and J by 5 bases. The CDR3 length is 16 residues. The chain's CDR3 is CASLPGLGGNEDEQYF. The DNA read from the CDR3 is TGTGCCAGTCTTCCGGGACTAGGGGGAAATGAGGACGAG.

The sample holds many counts of this clone. The read terminates 3 residues ahead of where the CDR3 ends, so the germline J gene completes it. The V call is TRBV5-1, the J call TRBJ1-4; 8 bases fit TRBD1. The CDR3 totals 16 residues. V gave up 1 base and J gave up 1 base; unmatched junction bases: 3. Germline V gene data show CDR1 as SGHRS and CDR2 as YFSETQ. CDR3 loop: CASSLIGQGTNEKLFF. Partial CDR3 DNA: TGCGCCAGCAGCTTGATAGGACAGGGAACTAATGAAAAA.

This clone came up many times. The DNA ends 3 residues before the CDR3 does, and the rest of the CDR3 is filled in from the germline J gene. The chain has TRBV6-1 and TRBJ1-5; tentative D call: TRBD1 (6 bases). Germline V gives CDR1 MNHNS, CDR2 SASEGT. The CDR3 loop spans 16 amino acids. The V gene lost 4 bases and the J gene lost 2 bases, with 15 bases spanning the gap. CDR3 DNA, as far as it was read: TGTGCCAGCAGTGGAGGGACACTAAAGCGCAATCAGCCC. Its translation: CASSGGTLKRNQP. The entire CDR3 protein is CASSGGTLKRNQPQHF.

About this clone itself: The read terminates 3 residues ahead of where the CDR3 ends, so the germline J gene completes it. The J gene is TRBJ1-6, the V gene TRBV5-1; 10 bases are a match to TRBD1. Trimming removed 4 bases from V and 7 bases from J; junction bases left unmatched: 11. This CDR3 region has 17 residues. CDR1 is SGHRS, CDR2 YFSETQ, per germline. The covered CDR3 bases are TGCGCCAGCAGCGTTGTTATTGGGGGACAGGGGAATTCACCC. Protein: CASSVVIGGQGNSP. The whole CDR3 sequence is CASSVVIGGQGNSPLHF.

Many counts were recorded for this clone. The germline gene is not matched at one end of the junction; a read error may be the cause. The read ends 3 residues before the CDR3 terminus; that terminus is restored from the germline J gene. This rearrangement joins TRBV7-7 to TRBJ2-1, with D unclear. Germline V gene data show CDR1 as SSHAT and CDR2 as FNYEAQ (reference sequence). CDR3 length: 15 residues. CDR3 protein: CASSLNPVPSNEQFF. Incomplete CDR3 DNA: TGTGCTAGCAGCTTAAACCCCGTACCCAGCAATGAG. The whole variable domain, filled in from reference TRBV7-7 and TRBJ2-1, reads GAGVSQSPRYKVTKRGQDVTLRCDPISSHATLYWYQQALGQGPEFLTYFNYEAQPDKSGLPSDRFSAERPEGSISTLTIQRTEQRDSAMYRCASSLNPVPSNEQFFGPGTRLTVL.

This clone was counted at least ten times. The CDR3 region is CAISEAASGGLFYEQYF. The DNA read from the CDR3 is TGTGCCATCAGTGAGGCGGCTAGCGGGGGTTTATTTTACGAG. V is TRBV10-3 and J is TRBJ2-7; 10 nucleotides line up with TRBD2. Read sequence stops 3 residues before the CDR3 end, and the germline J gene provides the missing end. J lost 4 bases, V lost 2 bases, and 11 bases had no gene match. This CDR3 has 17 amino acids. Germline assignment: CDR1 ENHRY and CDR2 SYGVKD.

This clone was detected ten times or more. The missing CDR3 end, 3 residues past where the read stops, is filled in from the germline J gene. V and J are TRBV7-9 and TRBJ1-2; D is possibly TRBD1 (5 bases). The CDR3 is 14 residues long. The V and J ends lost 0 bases and 2 bases respectively, with 7 bases between them. Germline-derived CDR1 and CDR2 are SEHNR and FQNEAQ (reference sequence). Incomplete CDR3 DNA: TGTGCCAGCAGCTTAGCCGACAGAAACTATGGC. Translated, it gives CASSLADRNYG. The CDR3, in full, reads CASSLADRNYGYTF. The full variable domain, rest sourced from reference TRBV7-9 and TRBJ1-2, is DTGVSQNPRHKITKRGQNVTFRCDPISEHNRLYWYRQTLGQGPEFLTYFQNEAQLEKSRLLSDRFSAERPKGSFSTLEIQRTEQGDSAMYLCASSLADRNYGYTFGSGTRLTVV.

This clone was counted at least ten times. The CDR3 end lies 3 residues beyond the end of the read and is filled in from the germline J gene. The rearrangement links TRBV29-1 to TRBJ2-2; TRBD2 might be the D (5 bases). Germline assignment: CDR1 SQVTM and CDR2 ANQGSEA. This CDR3 is 14 amino acids long. Trimming took off 6 bases at V and 5 bases at J, with 16 bases between the two ends. The sequenced part of the CDR3 DNA is TGCAGCGTCCCTCTAGCCGGATTAACCGGGGAG. It codes for CSVPLAGLTGE. The whole CDR3 sequence is CSVPLAGLTGELFF.

In its sample, this clone was seen many times. Read data end 3 residues before the CDR3 end; the end is taken from the germline J gene. The gene calls are TRBV4-1 and TRBJ2-1; D not certain. The CDR3 loop spans 18 amino acids. Germline CDR1 is MGHRA and CDR2 is YSYEKL. Trimming pared 1 base from V and 0 bases from J, leaving 16 bases between. The CDR3 DNA, read in part, is TGCGCCAGCAGCCAAGTTGACCCTCTAGAGAGCTCCTACAATGAG. It is translated as CASSQVDPLESSYNE. The CDR3 reads in full as CASSQVDPLESSYNEQFF.

A few counts support this clone. The read ends 3 residues early relative to the CDR3; the germline J gene fills the gap. The rearrangement links TRBV20-1 to TRBJ1-1, with D tentatively TRBD1 (6 bases). Germline V CDR1 and CDR2: DFQATT, SNEGSKA (reference sequence). The length of the CDR3 is 11 residues. Incomplete CDR3 DNA: TGCAGTGCTAGACAGGGGACGTGG. It specifies CSARQGTW. The full CDR3 protein reads CSARQGTWAFF.

A note on this clone: Read data end 3 residues before the CDR3 end; the end is taken from the germline J gene. The chain couples TRBV19 to TRBJ2-3; unclear D gene. The CDR3 is 14 residues long. Deletions cut 5 bases from V and 2 bases from J, with 11 bases between. Germline loops: CDR1 LNHDA, CDR2 SQIVND (reference sequence). The CDR3 protein is CASSRKGNTDTQYF. The covered CDR3 bases are TGTGCCAGTAGTCGGAAGGGCAACACAGATACG.

This clone was seen at least ten times. Here the CDR3 reads CSASGLLMGQYF. CDR3 bases read: TGCAGTGCCAGCGGGCTATTGATGGGT. This chain uses TRBV20-1 with TRBJ2-4, with D perhaps matching TRBD2 (6 bases). Sequencing ends 3 residues short of the CDR3 end; the germline J gene provides the rest. Germline CDR1 and CDR2: DFQATT and SNEGSKA (reference sequence). This CDR3 has 12 amino acids.

To note about this clone: The read ends 3 residues early relative to the CDR3; the germline J gene fills the gap. The V call is TRBV7-9, the J call TRBJ1-2; D is ambiguous. CDR1 and CDR2 from the germline V gene are SEHNR and FQNEAQ (reference sequence). This CDR3 is built from 15 residues. CDR3 sequence reads: CASSLDVYSNQPYTF. The CDR3 bases that were read are TGTGCCAGCAGCTTAGATGTGTATAGCAATCAGCCC.

As concerns this clone: Read coverage stops 3 residues before the CDR3 terminus; the germline J gene supplies the remainder. The V and J genes are TRBV19 and TRBJ1-2; tentatively, D is TRBD1 (5 bases). Germline V lookup: CDR1 LNHDA, CDR2 SQIVND (reference sequence). This CDR3 is 15 amino acids long. The CDR3 spells CASKNIGGSSYDYTF. The CDR3 bases that were read are TGTGCCAGTAAGAACATCGGGGGATCCTCCTACGAC.

This clone showed up just a few times. The CDR3 goes on 3 residues after the read ends, and that part is filled in from the germline J gene. The rearrangement uses TRBV7-9 and TRBJ2-5; D gene ambiguous. CDR1 is SEHNR, CDR2 FQNEAQ, per germline (reference sequence). This CDR3 has 12 residues. The V end was cut by 4 bases, the J end by 6 bases, with 9 bases between. The covered CDR3 bases are TGTGCCAGCAGCTCATATCTACAGACC. It specifies CASSSYLQT. The full CDR3 protein is CASSSYLQTQYF.

This clone was counted at least ten times. The CDR3 goes on 3 residues after the read ends, and that part is filled in from the germline J gene. V is TRBV5-1 and J is TRBJ2-7; TRBD2 might be the D (6 bases). Germline V gene data show CDR1 as SGHRS and CDR2 as YFSETQ. V dropped 5 bases and J dropped 6 bases, with 15 bases sitting between them. This CDR3 is built from 13 residues. The covered CDR3 bases are TGCGCCAGCAGATTAGGGGCCGGGAGCGAG. This encodes CASRLGAGSE. The whole CDR3 sequence reads CASRLGAGSEQYF.

This clone appeared many times. From the germline J gene comes the end of the CDR3, since the read stops 3 residues before it. The J gene is TRBJ1-1, the V gene TRBV27, with a weak D call TRBD1 (6 bases). Per germline, CDR1 MNHEY and CDR2 SMNVEV (reference sequence). CDR3 length: 15 residues. Trimming cost V 6 bases and J 4 bases, with 18 bases left between them. CDR3 in amino acids: CASSSLYREGTEAFF. CDR3 DNA, as far as it was read: TGTGCCAGCAGCTCACTATACAGGGAGGGCACTGAA.

This clone has at least ten counts. Coverage ceases 3 residues before the CDR3 finishes, and the germline J gene fills in the end. The chain couples TRBV5-6 to TRBJ2-7, with no clear D. CDR1 is SGHDT and CDR2 is YYEEEE in the germline V gene. V lost 2 bases, J lost 2 bases, and 8 bases lay in between. This CDR3 contains 13 residues. The CDR3 DNA, read in part, is TGTGCCAGCAGCTTTGGCCAGACCTACGAG. This gives the protein CASSFGQTYE. The CDR3 in full is CASSFGQTYEQYF.

This clone has a handful of counts. The read gets to within 3 residues of the CDR3 end, and the germline J gene fills in the rest. The rearrangement links TRBV10-2 to TRBJ1-6; D possibly corresponds to TRBD1 (6 bases). CDR1 is WSHSY, CDR2 SAAADI, per germline. The CDR3 is 13 residues long. The ends were cut back, 11 bases at V and 4 bases at J, with 12 bases in the middle. The CDR3 reads CAGYQGYNSPLHF. Partial CDR3 DNA: TGCGCCGGTTACCAGGGGTATAATTCACCC.

In the case of this clone: Read data end 3 residues before the CDR3 end; the end is taken from the germline J gene. This rearrangement joins TRBV19 to TRBJ1-2; a weak D match, TRBD1 (5 bases). Germline CDR1 and CDR2: LNHDA and SQIVND (reference sequence). This CDR3 spans 16 amino acids. Incomplete CDR3 DNA: TGTGCCAGTAGTATTGGGAGCGGGGGGGTCTACAATGAC. The encoded protein is CASSIGSGGVYND. The full CDR3 protein is CASSIGSGGVYNDYTF.

This clone showed up many times. The missing CDR3 end, 3 residues past where the read stops, is filled in from the germline J gene. The chain employs TRBV19 and TRBJ2-7; D is unclear. There are 13 residues in the CDR3. CDR1 is LNHDA and CDR2 is SQIVND in the germline V gene (reference sequence). V was cut by 7 bases and J by 2 bases, with 12 bases left in between. CDR3 DNA, as far as it was read: TGTGCCAGTAAAAGGAGCGAGGCCTACGAG. Amino acids: CASKRSEAYE. The entire CDR3 reads CASKRSEAYEQYF.

This clone occurred many times. CDR3 DNA (partial): TGCAGTGTCCAGGGCTTCTATGGC. Translation: CSVQGFYG. The full CDR3 reads CSVQGFYGYTF. This chain joins TRBV20-1 and TRBJ1-2, with D maybe TRBD1 (5 bases). The read ends 3 residues before the CDR3 terminus; that terminus is restored from the germline J gene. V was pared by 7 bases and J by 4 bases, with 10 bases between. Germline V gives CDR1 DFQATT, CDR2 SNEGSKA (reference sequence). CDR3 length equals 11 residues.

This clone was picked up many times. The read comes to an end 3 residues before the CDR3 does, leaving the germline J gene to fill in the end. This chain joins TRBV2 and TRBJ2-3, with a weak D call TRBD1 (5 bases). This CDR3 region has 13 residues. The germline V gene encodes CDR1 SNHLY and CDR2 FYNNEI. The V end was cut by 6 bases, the J end by 0 bases, with 7 bases between. The CDR3 loop is CASRAGSTDTQYF. The part of the CDR3 DNA that was read is TGTGCCAGCAGAGCAGGGAGCACAGATACG.

This clone was seen ten or more times. The observed sequence ends 3 residues before the CDR3 terminus, with the missing tail filled in from the germline J gene. The V gene is TRBV14, the J gene TRBJ1-2; TRBD1 might be the D (5 bases). The CDR3 contains 13 residues. V was pared by 4 bases and J by 5 bases, with 11 bases between. Germline CDR1 is SGHDN and CDR2 is FVKESK. The CDR3 DNA, read in part, is TGTGCCAGCAGCCCGACAGAGTCATATGGC. Protein product: CASSPTESYG. In full, the CDR3 reads CASSPTESYGYTF.

This clone was seen at least ten times. Coverage ceases 3 residues before the CDR3 finishes, and the germline J gene fills in the end. The rearrangement joins TRBV7-6 to TRBJ2-7, with D possibly being TRBD1 (5 bases). V lost 6 bases and J lost 1, with 13 bases in between. This CDR3 region has 14 residues. Germline V gene lookup returns CDR1 SGHVS and CDR2 FNYEAQ. CDR3 DNA, as far as it was read: TGTGCCAGCAGTTTCCTACAGGAGTCCTACGAG. Translating gives CASSFLQESYE. The CDR3 in full is CASSFLQESYEQYF.